This T cell receptor beta chain was observed in a study of cytomegalovirus exposure and HLA in healthy donors. The CDR3 has 16 amino acids. Germline CDR1 MNHNY, CDR2 SVGAGI (reference sequence). V was clipped by 6 bases and J by 5 bases; unmatched bases: 9. In the PCR, 60 Vbeta and 13 Jbeta primers were used. This table comes from immunoSEQ multiplex PCR, and its TCRdb copy is limited to in-frame clones, with some not included. The table shows some 70,000 clones, with about 78% occurring only once. Notes on the study in general: TCR beta sequences reportedly predicted the HLA-A and HLA-B alleles of most subjects accurately. CMV serostatus was the only immune exposure information that was available.

Donors consisted of healthy bone marrow donors. This clone was counted between two and nine times. Its specificity is not known. Sequenced sample: PBMCs. The chain combines TRBV6-6 with TRBJ2-3, with 12 bases lining up with TRBD2. The TCR sequence derives from a man younger than 30 in good health and CMV-seronegative. In DNA form, the CDR3 reads TGTGCCAGCAGATCCTCTAGCGGGGGGGCCGGAGATACGCAGTATTTT. This translates into CASRSSSGGAGDTQYF.